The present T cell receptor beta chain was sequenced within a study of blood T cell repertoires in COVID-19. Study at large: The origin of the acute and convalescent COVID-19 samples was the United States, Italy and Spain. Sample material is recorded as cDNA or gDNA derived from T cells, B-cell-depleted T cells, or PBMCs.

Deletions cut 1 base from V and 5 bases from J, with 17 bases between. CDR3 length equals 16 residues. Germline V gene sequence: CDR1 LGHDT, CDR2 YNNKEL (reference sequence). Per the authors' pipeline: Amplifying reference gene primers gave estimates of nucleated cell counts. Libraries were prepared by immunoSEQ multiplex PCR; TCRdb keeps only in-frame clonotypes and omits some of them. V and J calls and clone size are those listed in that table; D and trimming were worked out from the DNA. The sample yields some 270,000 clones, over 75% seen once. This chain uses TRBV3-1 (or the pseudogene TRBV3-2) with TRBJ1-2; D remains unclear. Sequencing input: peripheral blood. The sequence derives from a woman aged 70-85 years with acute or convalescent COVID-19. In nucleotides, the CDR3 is TGTGCCAGCAGCCAAGGGGTGACAACCGGAGGGTATGGCTACACCTTC. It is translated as CASSQGVTTGGYGYTF.